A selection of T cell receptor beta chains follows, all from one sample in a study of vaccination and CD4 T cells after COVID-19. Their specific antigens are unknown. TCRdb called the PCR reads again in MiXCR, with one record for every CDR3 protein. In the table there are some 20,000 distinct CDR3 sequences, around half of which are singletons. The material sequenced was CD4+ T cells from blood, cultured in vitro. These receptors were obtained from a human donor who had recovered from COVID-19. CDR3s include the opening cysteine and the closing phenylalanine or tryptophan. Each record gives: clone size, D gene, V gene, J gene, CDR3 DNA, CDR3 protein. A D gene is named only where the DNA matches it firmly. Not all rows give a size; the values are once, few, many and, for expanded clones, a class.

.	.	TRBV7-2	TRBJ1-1	TGCGCCAGCAGCCAAGAGTGGGGGGCTATGGGAGCTTTCTTT	CASSQEWGAMGAFF
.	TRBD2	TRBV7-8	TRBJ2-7	TGTGCCAGCAGCCGACGACTAGCGGGGGATGCTTACGAGCAGTACTTC	CASSRRLAGDAYEQYF
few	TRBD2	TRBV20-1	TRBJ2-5	TGCAGTGCTGTAGACTTACGAGGACTAGCGGGAGGGCAAGAGACCCAGTACTTC	CSAVDLRGLAGGQETQYF
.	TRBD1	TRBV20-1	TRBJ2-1	TGCAGTGCTAGCGTGGACAGGGCATACAATGAGCAGTTCTTC	CSASVDRAYNEQFF
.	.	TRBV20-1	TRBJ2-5	TGCAGTGCCGACGACAAGCGAGAGACCCAGTACTTC	CSADDKRETQYF
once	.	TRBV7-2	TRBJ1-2	TGTGCCAGCAGCTTAGTGGGGGAGGGGGTTGGCTACACCTTC	CASSLVGEGVGYTF
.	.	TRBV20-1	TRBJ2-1	TGCAGTGCCCTGTCCCGTAGCGCCCATGAGCAGTTCTTC	CSALSRSAHEQFF
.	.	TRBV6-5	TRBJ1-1	TGTGCCAGCAGTTACCAGACGGGCTGGGACACTGAAGCTTTCTTT	CASSYQTGWDTEAFF
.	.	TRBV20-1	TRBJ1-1	TGCAGTGCTCCGGGACTGATGAACACTGAAGCTTTCTTT	CSAPGLMNTEAFF
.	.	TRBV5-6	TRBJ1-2	TGTGCCAGCAGACTAAGCTACTATGGCTACACCTTC	CASRLSYYGYTF
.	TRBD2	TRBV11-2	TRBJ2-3	TGTGCCAGCAGCTTCGTGACTAGCGGGGGGGTAGATACGCAGTATTTT	CASSFVTSGGVDTQYF
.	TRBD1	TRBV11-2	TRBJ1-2	TGTGCCAGCAGCTTCCGGGACAGGGTAGCCTTC	CASSFRDRVAF
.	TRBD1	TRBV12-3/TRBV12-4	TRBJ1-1	TGTGCCAGCAGTTCGACACAGGGGCGAGTGAACACTGAAGCTTTCTTT	CASSSTQGRVNTEAFF
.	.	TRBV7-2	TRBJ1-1	TGTGCCAGCAGCCGTTGGCAGGGGAGAACTGAAGCTTTCTTT	CASSRWQGRTEAFF
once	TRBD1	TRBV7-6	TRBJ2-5	TGTGCCAGCAGCTTAACGACAGGGGGCTGGGAGACCCAGTACTTC	CASSLTTGGWETQYF
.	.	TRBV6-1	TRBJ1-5	TGTGCCAGCAGTGAAGGGGGGGGGGCAGGGGCAGGCAATCAGCCCCAGCATTTT	CASSEGGGAGAGNQPQHF
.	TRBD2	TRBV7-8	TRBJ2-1	TGTGCCAGCAGCCCCCGACCGGGACTAGCGGCTGCCTCCTACAATGAGCAGTTCTTC	CASSPRPGLAAASYNEQFF
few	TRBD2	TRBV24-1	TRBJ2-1	TGTGCCACCAGTGATTTGCCAGCGGGGGGCTTGGGTGTGCAGTTCTTC	CATSDLPAGGLGVQFF
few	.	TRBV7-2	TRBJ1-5	TGTGCCAGCAGCCAGGTTCCGGAAAATCAGCCCCAGCATTTT	CASSQVPENQPQHF
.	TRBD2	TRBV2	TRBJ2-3	TGTGCCAGCAGTCCGGGACTAGCGGGAGGGGATACGCAGTATTTT	CASSPGLAGGDTQYF
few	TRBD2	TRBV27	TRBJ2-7	TGTGCCAGCAGTCCCCGGGGGGGGACCTACGAGCAGTACTTC	CASSPRGGTYEQYF
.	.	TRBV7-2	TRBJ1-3	TGTGCCAGCAGCTTCGGGGGAACTGGAAACACCATATATTTT	CASSFGGTGNTIYF
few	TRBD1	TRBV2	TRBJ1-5	TGTGCCAGCACCGGACAGGGGGCGAACAATCAGCCCCAGCATTTT	CASTGQGANNQPQHF
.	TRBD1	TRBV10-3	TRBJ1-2	TGTGCCATCAGTGAGCGGACAGGGTTGAACTATGGCTACACCTTC	CAISERTGLNYGYTF
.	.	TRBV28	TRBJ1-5	TGTGCCAGCAGTTCCCCAGGGGCAATCCTCTATAGCAATCAGCCCCAGCATTTT	CASSSPGAILYSNQPQHF
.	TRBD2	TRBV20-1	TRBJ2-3	TGCAGTGCTAGGCCACGCGGACTAGCGGGAGGTGGTACGCAGTATTTT	CSARPRGLAGGGTQYF
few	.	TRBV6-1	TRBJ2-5	TGTGCCAGCAGCCCGGGCCTACCGGGATTATACACACTTCAAGAGACCCAGTACTTC	CASSPGLPGLYTLQETQYF
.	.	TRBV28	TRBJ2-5	TGTGCCAGCAGTACCGAGCGGAGGGAAGTTGGCGAGACCCAGTACTTC	CASSTERREVGETQYF
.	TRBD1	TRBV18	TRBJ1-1	TGTGCCAGCTCAGCCTCAGGGGGCACTGAAGCTTTCTTT	CASSASGGTEAFF
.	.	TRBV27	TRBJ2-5	TGTGCCAGCAGCCCCCGGGGTGGGACCCAAGAGACCCAGTACTTC	CASSPRGGTQETQYF
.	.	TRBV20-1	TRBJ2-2	TGCAGTGTCGCGGACGGACCCACCGGGGAGCTGTTTTTT	CSVADGPTGELFF
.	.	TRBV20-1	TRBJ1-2	TGCAGTGCTAGAAGGGGGGACCCCTATGGCTACACCTTC	CSARRGDPYGYTF
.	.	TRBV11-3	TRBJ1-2	TGTGCCAGCAGTCCTTCCCAGGCTCTCGGCTACACCTTC	CASSPSQALGYTF
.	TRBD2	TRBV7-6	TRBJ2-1	TGTGCCAGCAGCTTAGTTTCAAGCGGGGGTTACAATGAGCAGTTCTTC	CASSLVSSGGYNEQFF
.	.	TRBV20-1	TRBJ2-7	TGCAGTGCTAGAGATCTTCTGGGGGGCTGGGTAGGGGTTGGCGAGCAGTACTTC	CSARDLLGGWVGVGEQYF
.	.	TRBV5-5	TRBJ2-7	TGTGCCAGCAGCCCCACCCCGGACAGCAAGCGGGCGCAGTACTTC	CASSPTPDSKRAQYF
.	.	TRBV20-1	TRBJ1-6	TGCAGTGCTAGTGTGCAGGGATCACCCCTCCACTTT	CSASVQGSPLHF
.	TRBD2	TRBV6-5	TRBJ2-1	TGTGCCAGCAGTTACGGGGGAAGCGGGGGGGACAATGAGCAGTTCTTC	CASSYGGSGGDNEQFF
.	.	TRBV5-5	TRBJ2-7	TGTGCCAGCAGCTTGTTCGCCAGTCCAGGCTACGAGCAGTACTTC	CASSLFASPGYEQYF
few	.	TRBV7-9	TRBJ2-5	TGTGCCAGCAGCTCCCCCGGGATCCCGGGGACCCAGTACTTC	CASSSPGIPGTQYF
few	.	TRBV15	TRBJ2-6	TGTGCCACCAGCCCGGGGGTAGCGAGCTCCGGGGCCAACGTCCTGACTTTC	CATSPGVASSGANVLTF
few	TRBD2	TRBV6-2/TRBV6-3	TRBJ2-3	TGTGCCAGCAGTTACAACACCCGGACTAGCGGATTCACAGATACGCAGTATTTT	CASSYNTRTSGFTDTQYF
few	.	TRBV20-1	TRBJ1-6	TGCAGTGCTAGAGACAGGGGAAATTCACCCCTCCACTTT	CSARDRGNSPLHF